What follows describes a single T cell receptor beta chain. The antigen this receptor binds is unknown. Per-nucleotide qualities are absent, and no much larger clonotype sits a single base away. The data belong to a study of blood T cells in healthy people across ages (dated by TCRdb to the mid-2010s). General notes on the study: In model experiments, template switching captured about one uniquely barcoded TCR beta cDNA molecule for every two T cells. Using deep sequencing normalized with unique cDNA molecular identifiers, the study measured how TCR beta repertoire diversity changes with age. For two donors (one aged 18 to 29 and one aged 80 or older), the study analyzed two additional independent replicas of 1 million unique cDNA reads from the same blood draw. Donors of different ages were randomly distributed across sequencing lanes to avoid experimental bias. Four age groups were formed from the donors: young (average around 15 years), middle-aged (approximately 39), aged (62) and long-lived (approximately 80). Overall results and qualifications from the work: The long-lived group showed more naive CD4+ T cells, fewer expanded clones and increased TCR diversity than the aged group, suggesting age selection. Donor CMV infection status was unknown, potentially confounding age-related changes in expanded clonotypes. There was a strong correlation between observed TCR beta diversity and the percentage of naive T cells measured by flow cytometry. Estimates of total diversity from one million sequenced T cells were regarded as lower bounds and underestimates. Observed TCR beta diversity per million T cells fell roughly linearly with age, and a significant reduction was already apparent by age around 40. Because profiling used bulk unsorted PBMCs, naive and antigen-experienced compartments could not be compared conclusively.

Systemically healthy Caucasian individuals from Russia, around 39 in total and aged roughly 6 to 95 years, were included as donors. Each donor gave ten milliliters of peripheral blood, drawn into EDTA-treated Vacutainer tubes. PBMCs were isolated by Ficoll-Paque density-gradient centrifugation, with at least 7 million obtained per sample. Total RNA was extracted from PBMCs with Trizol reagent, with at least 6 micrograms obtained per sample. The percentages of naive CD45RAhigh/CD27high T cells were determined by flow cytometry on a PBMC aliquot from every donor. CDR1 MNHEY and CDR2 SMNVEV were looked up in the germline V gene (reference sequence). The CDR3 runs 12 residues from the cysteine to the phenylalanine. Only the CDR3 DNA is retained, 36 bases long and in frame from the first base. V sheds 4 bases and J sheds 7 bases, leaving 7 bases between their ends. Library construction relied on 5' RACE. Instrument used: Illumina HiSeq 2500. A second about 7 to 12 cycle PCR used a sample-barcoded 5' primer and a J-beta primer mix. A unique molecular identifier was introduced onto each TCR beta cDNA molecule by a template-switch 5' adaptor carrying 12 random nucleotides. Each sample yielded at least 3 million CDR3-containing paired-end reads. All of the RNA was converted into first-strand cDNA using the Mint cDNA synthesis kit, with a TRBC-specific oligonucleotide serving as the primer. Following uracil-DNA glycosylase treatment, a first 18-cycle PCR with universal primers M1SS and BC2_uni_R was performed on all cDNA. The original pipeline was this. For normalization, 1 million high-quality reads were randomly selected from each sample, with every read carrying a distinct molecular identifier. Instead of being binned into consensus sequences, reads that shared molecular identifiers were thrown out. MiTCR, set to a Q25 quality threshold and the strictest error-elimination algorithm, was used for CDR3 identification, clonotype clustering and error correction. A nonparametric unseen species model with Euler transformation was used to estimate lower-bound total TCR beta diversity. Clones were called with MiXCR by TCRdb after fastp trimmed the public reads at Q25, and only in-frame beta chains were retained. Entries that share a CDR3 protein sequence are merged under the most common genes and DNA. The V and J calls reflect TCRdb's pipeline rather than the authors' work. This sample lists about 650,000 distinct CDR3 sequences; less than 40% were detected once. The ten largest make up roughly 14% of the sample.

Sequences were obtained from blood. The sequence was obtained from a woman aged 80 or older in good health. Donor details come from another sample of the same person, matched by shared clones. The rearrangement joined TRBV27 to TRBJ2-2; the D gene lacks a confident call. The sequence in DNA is TGTGCCAGCAGTTCCCGGTACGGGGAGCTGTTTTTT. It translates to CASSSRYGELFF.